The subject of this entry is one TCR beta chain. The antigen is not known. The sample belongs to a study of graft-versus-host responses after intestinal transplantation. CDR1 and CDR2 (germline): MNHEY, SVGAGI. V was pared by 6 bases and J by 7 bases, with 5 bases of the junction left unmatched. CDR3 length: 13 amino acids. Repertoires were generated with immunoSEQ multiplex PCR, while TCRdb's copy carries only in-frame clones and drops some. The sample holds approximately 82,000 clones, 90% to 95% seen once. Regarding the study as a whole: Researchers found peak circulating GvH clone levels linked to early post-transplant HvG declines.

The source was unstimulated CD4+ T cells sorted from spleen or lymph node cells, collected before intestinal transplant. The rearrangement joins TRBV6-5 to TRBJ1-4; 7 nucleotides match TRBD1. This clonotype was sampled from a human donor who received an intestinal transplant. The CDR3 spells CASRRDSFEKLFF. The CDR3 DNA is TGTGCCAGCAGGAGGGACAGCTTTGAAAAACTGTTTTTT.